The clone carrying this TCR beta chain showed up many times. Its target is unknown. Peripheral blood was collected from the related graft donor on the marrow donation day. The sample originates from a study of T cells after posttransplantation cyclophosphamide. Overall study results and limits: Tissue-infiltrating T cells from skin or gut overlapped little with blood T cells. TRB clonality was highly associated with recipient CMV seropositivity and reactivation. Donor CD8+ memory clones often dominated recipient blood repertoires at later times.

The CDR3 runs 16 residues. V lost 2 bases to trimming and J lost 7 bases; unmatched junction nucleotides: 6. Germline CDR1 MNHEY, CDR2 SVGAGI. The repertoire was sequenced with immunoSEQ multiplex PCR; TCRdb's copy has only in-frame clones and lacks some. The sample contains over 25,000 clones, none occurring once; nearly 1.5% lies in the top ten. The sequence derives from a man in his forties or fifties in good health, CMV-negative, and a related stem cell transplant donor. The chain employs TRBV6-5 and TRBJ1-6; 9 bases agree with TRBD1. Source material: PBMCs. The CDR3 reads CASSYRGDRDNSPLHF. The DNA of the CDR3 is TGTGCCAGCAGTTACCGGGGGGACAGGGACAATTCACCCCTCCACTTT.